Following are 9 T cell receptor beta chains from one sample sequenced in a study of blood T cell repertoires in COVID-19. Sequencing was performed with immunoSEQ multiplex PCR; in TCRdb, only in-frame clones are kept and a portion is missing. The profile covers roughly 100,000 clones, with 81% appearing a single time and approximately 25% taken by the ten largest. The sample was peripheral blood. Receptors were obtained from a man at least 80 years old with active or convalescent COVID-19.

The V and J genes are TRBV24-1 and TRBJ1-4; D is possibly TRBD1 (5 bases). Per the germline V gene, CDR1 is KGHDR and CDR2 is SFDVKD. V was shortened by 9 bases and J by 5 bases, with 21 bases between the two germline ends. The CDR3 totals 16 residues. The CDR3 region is CATGAYTLLGNEKLFF. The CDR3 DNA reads TGTGCCACCGGGGCTTATACTCTCTTAGGGAATGAAAAACTGTTTTTT.

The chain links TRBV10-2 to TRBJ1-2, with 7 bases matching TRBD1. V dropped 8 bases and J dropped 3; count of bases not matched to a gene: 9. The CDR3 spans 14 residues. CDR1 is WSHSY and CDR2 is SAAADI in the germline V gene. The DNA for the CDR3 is TGCGCCAGCCTAACCACCGGGACAGACTATGGCTACACCTTC. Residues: CASLTTGTDYGYTF.

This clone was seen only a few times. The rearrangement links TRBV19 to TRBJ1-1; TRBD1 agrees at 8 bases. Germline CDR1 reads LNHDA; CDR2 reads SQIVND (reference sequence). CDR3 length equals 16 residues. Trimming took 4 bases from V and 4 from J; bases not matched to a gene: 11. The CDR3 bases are TGTGCCAGTAGTAAGGGGAGACAGGGGATTTTCACTGAAGCTTTCTTT. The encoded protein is CASSKGRQGIFTEAFF.

The CDR3: CASGSGRGNTEAFF. CDR3 coding DNA: TGTGCTAGTGGTTCGGGCAGGGGGAACACTGAAGCTTTCTTT. This chain connects TRBV12-5 to TRBJ1-1; TRBD1 is a possible D gene (6 bases). Germline V gene lookup returns CDR1 LGHNT and CDR2 FRNRAP. CDR3 size: 14 residues. The V and J ends lost 4 bases and 1 base respectively, with 10 bases between them.

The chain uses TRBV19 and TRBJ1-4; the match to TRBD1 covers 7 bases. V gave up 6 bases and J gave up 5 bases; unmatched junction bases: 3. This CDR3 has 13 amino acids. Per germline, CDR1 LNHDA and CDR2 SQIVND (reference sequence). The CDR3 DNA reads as TGTGCCAGTAGGCCGGGACAGAATGAAAAACTGTTTTTT. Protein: CASRPGQNEKLFF.

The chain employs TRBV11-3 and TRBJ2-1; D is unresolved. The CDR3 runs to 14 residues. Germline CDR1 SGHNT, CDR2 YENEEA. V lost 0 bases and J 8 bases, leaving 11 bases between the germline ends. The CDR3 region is CASSLDPATDEQFF. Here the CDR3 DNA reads TGTGCCAGCAGCTTAGATCCCGCTACGGATGAGCAGTTCTTC.

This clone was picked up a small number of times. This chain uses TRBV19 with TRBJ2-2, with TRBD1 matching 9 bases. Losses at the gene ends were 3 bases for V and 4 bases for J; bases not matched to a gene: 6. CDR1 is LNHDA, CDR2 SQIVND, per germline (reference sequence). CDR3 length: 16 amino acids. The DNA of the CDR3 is TGTGCCAGTAGTATCCCGGGACAGGGAGGCACCGGGGAGCTGTTTTTT. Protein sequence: CASSIPGQGGTGELFF.

CDR3 DNA: TGTGCCTGGAGTCCCGAGGAGGACAGCCCCTACACCTTC. As protein: CAWSPEEDSPYTF. The chain has TRBV30 and TRBJ1-2; possibly TRBD1 for D (6 bases). The CDR3 is made up of 13 amino acids. Trimming left V 2 bases short and J 10 bases short, with 17 bases between. Per germline, CDR1 GTSNPN and CDR2 SVGIG (reference sequence).

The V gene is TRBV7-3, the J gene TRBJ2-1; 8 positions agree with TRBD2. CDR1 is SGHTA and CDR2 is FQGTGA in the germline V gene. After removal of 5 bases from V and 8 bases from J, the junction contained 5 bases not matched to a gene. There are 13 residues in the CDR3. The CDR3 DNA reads TGTGCCAGCAGCAAGCGGACTAGCCATGAGCAGTTCTTC. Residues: CASSKRTSHEQFF.